This is a list of T cell receptor beta chains from one sample in a study of CD8 T cells in ankylosing spondylitis. Each CDR3 protein is one row after TCRdb ran MiXCR on the 5' RACE reads. The sample gives roughly 260,000 distinct CDR3 sequences, approximately 20% of which show up once; around 8% is in the top ten. Sequenced sample: blood, either unsorted or a sorted T cell fraction (not recorded which). Receptors originate from a male donor with ankylosing spondylitis or in good health (not recorded which). CDR3s include the opening cysteine and the closing phenylalanine or tryptophan.

j_gene | len | v_gene | CDR3aa
TRBJ1-2 | 15 | TRBV6-5 | CASSRDRALGYGYTF
TRBJ2-2 | 14 | TRBV5-5 | CASSLTGGVRELFF
TRBJ1-1 | 14 | TRBV5-1 | CASSLEFGTTEAFF
TRBJ2-3 | 13 | TRBV29-1 | CSAAGGDTDTQYF
TRBJ1-4 | 15 | TRBV6-1 | CASSRQGPGWEKLFF
TRBJ1-5 | 15 | TRBV19 | CASSPRTGGSQPQHF
TRBJ1-6 | 15 | TRBV5-1 | CASSLGQGNNSPLHF
TRBJ2-5 | 13 | TRBV12-3/TRBV12-4 | CASRPTGEETQYF
TRBJ1-5 | 14 | TRBV12-3/TRBV12-4 | CASSTSPESQPQHF
TRBJ2-2 | 13 | TRBV20-1 | CSARIFLAGELFF
TRBJ2-3 | 16 | TRBV28 | CASSPSASGSTDTQYF
TRBJ1-2 | 11 | TRBV20-1 | CSATGQTGYTF
TRBJ2-3 | 16 | TRBV20-1 | CSARAIAGGQTDTQYF
TRBJ2-3 | 17 | TRBV7-2 | CASSLSSRGGSTDTQYF
TRBJ1-5 | 16 | TRBV27 | CASSPGPGGDNQPQHF
TRBJ2-1 | 14 | TRBV5-1 | CASSLRTGDNEQFF
TRBJ2-3 | 15 | TRBV3-1 | CASSPWTGITDTQYF